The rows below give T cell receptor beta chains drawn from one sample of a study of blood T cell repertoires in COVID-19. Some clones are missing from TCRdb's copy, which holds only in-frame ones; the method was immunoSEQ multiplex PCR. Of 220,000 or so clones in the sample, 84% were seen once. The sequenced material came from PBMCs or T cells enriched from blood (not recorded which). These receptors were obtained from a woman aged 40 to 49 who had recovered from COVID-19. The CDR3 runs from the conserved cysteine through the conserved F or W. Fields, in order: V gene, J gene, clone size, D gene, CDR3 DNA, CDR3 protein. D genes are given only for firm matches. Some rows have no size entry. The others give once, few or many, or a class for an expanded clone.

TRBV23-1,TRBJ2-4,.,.,TGCGCCAGCAGTCAATCGTTCGGGGGGCTAGCCAAAAACATTCAGTACTTC,CASSQSFGGLAKNIQYF
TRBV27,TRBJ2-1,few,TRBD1,TGTGCCAGCAGTCTCTTGGCAGGGGGCTTGAACAATGAGCAGTTCTTC,CASSLLAGGLNNEQFF
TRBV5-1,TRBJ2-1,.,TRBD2,TGCGCCAGCGAAGACACTAGCGGGAGCAATGAGCAGTTCTTC,CASEDTSGSNEQFF
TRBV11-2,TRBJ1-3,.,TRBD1,TGTGCCAGCAGTCGCGAGCCGGGACAGGGCTCTGGAAACACCATATATTTT,CASSREPGQGSGNTIYF
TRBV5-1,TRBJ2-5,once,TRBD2,TGCGCCAGCAGCCTCGGACTAGCGGGAGGGCAAGAGACCCAGTACTTC,CASSLGLAGGQETQYF
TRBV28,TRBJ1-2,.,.,TGTGCCAGCAGTTACAGGGCTTATGGCTACACCTTC,CASSYRAYGYTF
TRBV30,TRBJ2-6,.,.,TGTGCCTGGAAAAGTCACCTCAGTGGGGCCAACGTCCTGACTTTC,CAWKSHLSGANVLTF
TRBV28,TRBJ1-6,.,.,TGTGCCAGCAGTGGCCCCCGCCAGGGAGGGTTATGGTCACCCCTCCACTTT,CASSGPRQGGLWSPLHF
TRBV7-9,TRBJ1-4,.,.,TGTGCCAGCAGCTCGGGACAAGCCTTTGGATTGAATGAAAAACTGTTTTTT,CASSSGQAFGLNEKLFF
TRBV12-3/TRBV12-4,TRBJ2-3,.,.,TGTGCCAGCAGCGTCGCGGATACGCAGTATTTT,CASSVADTQYF
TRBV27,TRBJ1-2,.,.,TGTATCCCTCCGGGACAACGCCCTCCCTTCTATGGCTACACCTTC,CIPPGQRPPFYGYTF
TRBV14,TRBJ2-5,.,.,TGTGCCAGCAGCCCTATTGCGGGAGAGACCCAGTACTTC,CASSPIAGETQYF
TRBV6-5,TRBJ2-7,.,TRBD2,TGTGCCAGCAGACCTAGCGGACCCTACGAGCAGTACTTC,CASRPSGPYEQYF
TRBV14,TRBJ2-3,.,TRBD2,TGTGCCAGCAGCCCACTGACTAGCGGGAGGGCCGATACGCAGTATTTT,CASSPLTSGRADTQYF
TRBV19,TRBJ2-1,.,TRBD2,TGTGCCAGTAGTACAGCGGGAGCGTCGCCTTACAATGAGCAGTTCTTC,CASSTAGASPYNEQFF
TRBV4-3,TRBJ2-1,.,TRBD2,TGCGCCAGCAGCCAAGTTAGCGGGCCGTACAATGAGCAGTTCTTC,CASSQVSGPYNEQFF
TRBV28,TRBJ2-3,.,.,TGTGCCAGCAGTACTTATTCAGGGAAGGCGGATACGCAGTATTTT,CASSTYSGKADTQYF
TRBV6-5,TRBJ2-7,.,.,TGTGCCAGCAGGGCGGGGACCTACGAGCAGTACTTC,CASRAGTYEQYF
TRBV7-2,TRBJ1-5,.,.,TGTGCCAGCAGCTCCCTGTCCGATCAGCCCCAGCATTTT,CASSSLSDQPQHF
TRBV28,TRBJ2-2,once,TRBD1,TGTGCCAGCAGTTTACAGGGGGCGTCAAGCACCGGGGAGCTGTTTTTT,CASSLQGASSTGELFF
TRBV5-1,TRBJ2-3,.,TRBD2,TGCGCCAGCAGCCCGGGACTAGCGGAGAGCACAGATACGCAGTATTTT,CASSPGLAESTDTQYF
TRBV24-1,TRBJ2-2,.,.,TGTGCCACCAGTGAGCCCGCAGGGTCCGGGGAGCTGTTTTTT,CATSEPAGSGELFF
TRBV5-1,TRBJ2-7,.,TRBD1,TGCGCCAGCAGCCCGGGGGCCGACAGGGGATACGAGCAGTACTTC,CASSPGADRGYEQYF
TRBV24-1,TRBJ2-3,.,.,TGTGCCACCAGTGATTCCGGGGGAAGCACAGATACGCAGTATTTT,CATSDSGGSTDTQYF
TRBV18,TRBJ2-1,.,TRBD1,TGTGCCAGCTCACTTAACAGGGGCGATGAGCAGTTCTTC,CASSLNRGDEQFF
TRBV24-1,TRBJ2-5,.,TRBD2,TGTGCCACCCAAACCTCCGGGACTAGCGGGTACGAGACCCAGTACTTC,CATQTSGTSGYETQYF
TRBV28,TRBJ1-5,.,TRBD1,TGTGCCAGCAGTCCCCCCGGGACAGGGGAGCAGCCCCAGCATTTT,CASSPPGTGEQPQHF
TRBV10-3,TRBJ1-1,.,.,TGTGCCATCAGTGAGTCGTGGGCCACTGAAGCTTTCTTT,CAISESWATEAFF
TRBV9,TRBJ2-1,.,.,TGTGCCAGCAGCGTAGACCGAGCGAGCAATGAGCAGTTCTTC,CASSVDRASNEQFF
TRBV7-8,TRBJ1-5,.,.,TGTGCCAGCAGCTCCACAGGAAATCAGCCCCAGCATTTT,CASSSTGNQPQHF
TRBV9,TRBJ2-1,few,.,TGTGCCAGCAGCGTAGGGAGTTTCGCCTACAATGAGCAGTTCTTC,CASSVGSFAYNEQFF
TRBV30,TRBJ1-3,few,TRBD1,TGTGCCTGGACTATACAGGGGAACTCTGGAAACACCATATATTTT,CAWTIQGNSGNTIYF
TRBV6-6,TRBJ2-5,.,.,TGTGCCAGCAGAGACTCTCTAGAGACCCAGTACTTC,CASRDSLETQYF
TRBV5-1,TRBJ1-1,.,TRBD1,TGCGCCAGCAGCTTGGTACCGGGACAGGGGGCCCTAGGGGGGAACACTGAAGCTTTCTTT,CASSLVPGQGALGGNTEAFF
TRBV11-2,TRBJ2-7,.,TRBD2,TGTGCCAGCAGCTTAGGTCTAGCGGGAGTCGGCGAGCAGTACTTC,CASSLGLAGVGEQYF
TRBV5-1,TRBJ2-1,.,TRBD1,TGCGCCAGCAGCTTGGGGGTACCGGGACAGGGGGCGAACAATGAGCAGTTCTTC,CASSLGVPGQGANNEQFF
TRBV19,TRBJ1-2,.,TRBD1,TGTGCCAGTAGTAACGGGTTGGACAGGGGACGTGGCTACACCTTC,CASSNGLDRGRGYTF
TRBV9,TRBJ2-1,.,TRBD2,TGTGCCAGCAGCGTAGCCGGGAGGGAATCCAATGAGCAGTTCTTC,CASSVAGRESNEQFF
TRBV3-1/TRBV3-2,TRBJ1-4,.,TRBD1,TGTGCCAGCAGTCGTCGACAGGGTGATGAAAAACTGTTTTTT,CASSRRQGDEKLFF
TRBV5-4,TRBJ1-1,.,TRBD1,TGTGCCAGCAGCGCTGGACAGGAGAAAGGGAACACTGAAGCTTTCTTT,CASSAGQEKGNTEAFF
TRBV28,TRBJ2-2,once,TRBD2,TGTGCCAGCAGGGGGCGCTCGGGGGGAACGAACACCGGGGAGCTGTTTTTT,CASRGRSGGTNTGELFF
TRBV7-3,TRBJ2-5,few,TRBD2,TGTGCCAGCAGCTCTAGCGGGATCGAGGAGACCCAGTACTTC,CASSSSGIEETQYF
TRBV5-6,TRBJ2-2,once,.,TGTGCCAGCAGCAAAAGACAGGTTTTAGGGACCGGGGAGCTGTTTTTT,CASSKRQVLGTGELFF
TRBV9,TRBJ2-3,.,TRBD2,TGTGCCAGCAGCGTCCGTAGCGGGGGCACAGATACGCAGTATTTT,CASSVRSGGTDTQYF
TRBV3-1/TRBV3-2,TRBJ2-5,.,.,TGTGCCAGCAGCCAAGAAGCAGGAGGGGCCCAGTACTTC,CASSQEAGGAQYF
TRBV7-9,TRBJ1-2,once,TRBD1,TGTGCCAGCAGCTCCTTGGACAGGGCTTATGGCTACACCTTC,CASSSLDRAYGYTF
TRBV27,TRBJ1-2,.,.,TGTGCCAGCAGTTTATCATGGCAGACTAACTATGGCTACACCTTC,CASSLSWQTNYGYTF
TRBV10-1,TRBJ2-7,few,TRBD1,TGCGCCAGCAGTGAACCGGACAGGGGAGTAGTGTACTTC,CASSEPDRGVVYF